This note documents a single TCR beta chain sequence. This record comes from a study of blood T cell repertoires in COVID-19. Study-level background: From the United States, Italy and Spain came samples of acute and convalescent COVID-19. Sample material is recorded as cDNA or gDNA derived from T cells, B-cell-depleted T cells, or PBMCs.

CDR1 is SNHLY, CDR2 FYNNEI, per germline. V lost 7 bases, J lost 0 bases, and 8 bases lay in between. CDR3 length: 13 amino acids. Under the authors' procedure: Estimates of nucleated cell counts were drawn from the amplification of reference gene primers. The method was immunoSEQ multiplex PCR; TCRdb's version includes in-frame clones alone and lacks a portion of them. V and J calls and clone size are as listed in that table; D and trimming were resolved from the DNA. The sample has around 40,000 clones; approximately 92% are singletons. Material for sequencing was peripheral blood. J is TRBJ2-3 and V is TRBV2; D is undetermined. The sequence was collected from a human donor in a cohort sampled during active COVID-19. CDR3 in DNA: TGTGCCAGCAACGGTGCTAGCACAGATACGCAGTATTTT. Translation: CASNGASTDTQYF.